The entry below describes one T cell receptor (beta chain). The data are from a study of blood T cell repertoires in COVID-19. Study in general: T cells, B-cell-depleted T cells, or PBMCs provided the cDNA or gDNA that served as material.

The CDR3 totals 12 residues. The germline V gene encodes CDR1 LNHDA and CDR2 SQIVND (reference sequence). V shed 6 bases and J shed 4 bases, with 6 bases lying between them. The protocol was immunoSEQ multiplex PCR, while the TCRdb copy is restricted to in-frame clones and leaves out a portion. The sample has 390,000 or so clones; more than 70% are singletons. Sequenced sample: peripheral blood. The chain couples TRBV19 to TRBJ2-2, with TRBD1 as a possible D gene (6 bases). The TCR sequence derives from a woman in her 30s with COVID-19, enrolled during active disease. The CDR3 sequence: CASRDSTGELFF. The CDR3 DNA reads TGTGCCAGTAGGGACAGCACCGGGGAGCTGTTTTTT.